This T cell receptor (beta chain) was recovered during a study of siplizumab effects on memory and regulatory T cells. General study results and limits: Siplizumab produced a significant reduction in alloreactive sequences that were traceable to unstimulated CD4+ memory cells. Confirmation was lacking for the suppressive function of proliferating Tregs derived from siplizumab cultures. Only a minority of proliferating CD4+ or CD8+ clones had an assignable naive or memory phenotype, with roughly 80-97% lacking one. On average, about 72% of mappable alloreactive CD4+ clones were Treg-derived under siplizumab, against 25% to 30% in controls.

The data were produced by immunoSEQ multiplex PCR, yet TCRdb's version contains in-frame clones alone and is incomplete. The sample lists some 40,000 clones, roughly 90% seen once, with around 0.25% in the top ten. Comment on this clone: Its specificity is not known.

CDR1 is MGHRA and CDR2 is YSYEKL in the germline V gene. There are 18 residues in the CDR3. J gave up 0 bases and V 3 bases, and 12 bases lay outside the gene matches. The TCR was taken from a human donor in good health. Sequenced input: naive CD4+ T cells sorted from blood. The chain links TRBV4-1 to TRBJ2-7, with 9 nucleotides matching TRBD1. The CDR3 nucleotides read TGCGCCAGCAGCCAGGCCCTCGTACGGACAGGGGTCTCCTACGAGCAGTACTTC. This codes for CASSQALVRTGVSYEQYF.